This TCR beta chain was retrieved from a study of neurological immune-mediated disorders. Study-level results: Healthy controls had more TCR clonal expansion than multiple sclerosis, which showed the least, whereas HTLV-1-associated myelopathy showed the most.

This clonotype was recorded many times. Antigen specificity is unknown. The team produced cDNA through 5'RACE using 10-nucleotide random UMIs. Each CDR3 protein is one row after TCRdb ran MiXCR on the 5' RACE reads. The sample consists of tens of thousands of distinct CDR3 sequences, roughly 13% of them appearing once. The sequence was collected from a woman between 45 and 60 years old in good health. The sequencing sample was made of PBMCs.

The CDR3 here is CASSLVRPDYNEQFF. The CDR3 DNA sequence: TGCGCCAGCAGCTTGGTAAGGCCCGACTACAATGAGCAGTTCTTC. This chain joins TRBV5-1 and TRBJ2-1; no clear D. This CDR3 contains 15 residues. V lost 0 bases, J lost 3 bases, and 10 bases lay in between. The V gene's germline CDR1 is SGHRS and CDR2 YFSETQ.